These 14 T cell receptor beta chains share one sample of origin, sequenced in a study of regulatory T cells in long-lasting Graves disease. Time point noted: newly diagnosed GD, antithyroid drugs for less than 3 months. RNA isolated from PBMCs was used to make the TCR library. According to the study, TCR beta libraries were built with iRepertoire HTBI primers and CDR3-region Arm-PCR. Each CDR3 protein is one row after TCRdb ran MiXCR on the multiplex PCR reads. This table holds around 250,000 distinct CDR3 sequences, 18% found once. These data were also filed under a second study, of T cells in Graves' hyperthyroidism and ophthalmopathy.

Sequencing was performed on peripheral blood mononuclear cells (PBMCs), taken at new diagnosis, from a patient treated with antithyroid drugs. Every receptor here comes from a woman aged 25 to 39 with Graves disease.

The table lists this clonotype with many counts. This chain connects TRBV6-2 or TRBV6-3 to TRBJ2-1, with D possibly called TRBD1 or TRBD2 (5 bases each). Germline values: CDR1 MNHEY, CDR2 SVGEGT. V was shortened by 7 bases and J by 7 bases, with 11 bases between the two germline ends. There are 12 residues in the CDR3. CDR3 protein: CASILWGNEQFF. The CDR3 nucleotides are TGTGCCAGCATCCTCTGGGGGAATGAGCAGTTCTTC.

This clonotype was observed at least ten times. The rearrangement joins TRBV7-2 to TRBJ2-1, with 12 bases that match TRBD2. Per the germline V gene, CDR1 is SGHTA and CDR2 is FQGNSA. V gave up 6 bases and J gave up 6 bases; unmatched junction bases: 3. This CDR3 has 14 residues. The CDR3 DNA follows: TGTGCCAGCAGGGCTAGCGGGGGGGCCAATGAGCAGTTCTTC. Translating it yields CASRASGGANEQFF.

This clonotype was seen only a few times. The chain uses TRBV5-4 and TRBJ2-3, with D unclear. Germline CDR1 is SGHNT and CDR2 is YYREEE (reference sequence). With 1 base removed from V and 3 bases from J, the gap between germline ends came to 6 bases. CDR3 size: 13 residues. The CDR3 region is CASSLWSTDTQYF. The CDR3 DNA reads as TGTGCCAGCAGCTTGTGGTCGACAGATACGCAGTATTTT.

This clonotype was seen a few times. Here the CDR3 DNA reads TGTGCCAGCAGCTTAGGTCAGGGTACGTCAAGCGATACGCAGTATTTT. This codes for CASSLGQGTSSDTQYF. The chain joins TRBV7-9 to TRBJ2-3, with a possible D match to TRBD1 (5 bases). The CDR3 runs to 16 residues. The V end was cut by 1 base, the J end by 6 bases, with 17 bases between. Germline CDR1 SEHNR, CDR2 FQNEAQ (reference sequence).

This rearrangement joins TRBV28 to TRBJ1-2; 9 bases are shared with TRBD1. Germline CDR1 reads MDHEN; CDR2 reads SYDVKM. The CDR3 covers 17 residues. J was trimmed by 3 bases and V by 5 bases; bases with no gene match: 13. In nucleotides, the CDR3 is TGTGCCAGCAGTCTGGGACAGGGTGGGTATTCAGACTATGGCTACACCTTC. Its translation is CASSLGQGGYSDYGYTF.

This clonotype came up many times. The V gene is TRBV3-1, the J gene TRBJ1-2, with 8 bases identical to TRBD1. This CDR3 is built from 15 residues. Germline CDR1 LGHDT, CDR2 YNNKEL (reference sequence). V was clipped by 1 base and J by 2 bases; unmatched bases: 3. DNA of the CDR3: TGTGCCAGCAGCCAAGGCCAGGGGGCGAACTATGGCTACACCTTC. This gives the protein CASSQGQGANYGYTF.

Only a few counts were recorded for this clonotype. V and J are TRBV5-4 and TRBJ1-3; 9 positions agree with TRBD1. CDR3 length: 17 residues. Germline-derived CDR1 and CDR2 are SGHNT and YYREEE (reference sequence). With 0 bases clipped from V and 0 bases from J, the junction kept 4 bases outside the gene matches. The CDR3, as DNA: TGTGCCAGCAGCTTGGATGCGGGACAGGGCTCTGGAAACACCATATATTTT. Protein sequence: CASSLDAGQGSGNTIYF. Drawing the rest from reference TRBV5-4 and TRBJ1-3, the complete variable domain is ETGVTQSPTHLIKTRGQQVTLRCSSQSGHNTVSWYQQALGQGPQFIFQYYREEENGRGNFPPRFSGLQFPNYSSELNVNALELDDSALYLCASSLDAGQGSGNTIYFGEGSWLTVV.

This clonotype was found many times. The rearrangement uses TRBV27 and TRBJ1-2; D gene ambiguous. The CDR3 length is 12 residues. V lost 10 bases to trimming and J lost 4 bases, with 13 bases between them. CDR1 is MNHEY, CDR2 SMNVEV, per germline (reference sequence). The CDR3 is CATLNGVYGYTF. The CDR3 nucleotides are TGTGCCACCCTAAACGGGGTCTATGGCTACACCTTC.

Many counts were recorded for this clonotype. This chain connects TRBV3-1 to TRBJ2-2, with TRBD1 as a possible D gene (5 bases). V lost 0 bases and J lost 5, with 10 bases in between. The germline V gene encodes CDR1 LGHDT and CDR2 YNNKEL (reference sequence). The CDR3 has 15 amino acids. CDR3 in DNA: TGTGCCAGCAGCCAAGATGGGGCACCGACCGGGGAGCTGTTTTTT. This encodes CASSQDGAPTGELFF.

This clonotype was observed a handful of times. The chain couples TRBV9 to TRBJ2-5; no reliable D call. This CDR3 has 14 amino acids. Germline V lookup: CDR1 SGDLS, CDR2 YYNGEE. Trimming left V 0 bases short and J 1 base short, with 7 bases between. The CDR3 here is CASSVGQLQETQYF. In DNA form, the CDR3 reads TGTGCCAGCAGCGTAGGTCAGCTCCAAGAGACCCAGTACTTC.

This clonotype was detected many times. The gene calls are TRBV10-3 and TRBJ1-1; 7 bases fit TRBD1. The CDR3 is made up of 14 amino acids. With V trimmed by 4 bases and J by 5 bases, 7 bases remained unmatched. From germline, CDR1 is ENHRY and CDR2 SYGVKD. The CDR3 DNA reads as TGTGCCATCAGTGCAGTGAAGGGGGCGACTGAAGCTTTCTTT. As protein: CAISAVKGATEAFF.

This clonotype showed up many times. The chain combines TRBV11-2 with TRBJ2-1; D is undetermined. The germline V and J ends were trimmed by 3 bases and 0 bases, with 9 bases remaining between them. CDR3 length equals 15 residues. Germline loops: CDR1 SGHAT, CDR2 FQNNGV. In nucleotides, the CDR3 is TGTGCCAGCAGCTTCCCAGGAAGCTCCTACAATGAGCAGTTCTTC. Residues: CASSFPGSSYNEQFF.

There are many counts of this clonotype. The genes are TRBV15 and TRBJ1-3; D is unclear. This CDR3 has 14 residues. Between the trimmed V and J ends, which lost 0 bases and 8 bases, there was a span of 11 bases. The germline CDR1 and CDR2 sequences are LNHNV and YYDKDF (reference sequence). The CDR3 loop reads CATSRDQSKYTIYF. As DNA, the CDR3 is TGTGCCACCAGCAGAGATCAATCCAAATACACCATATATTTT.

This sequence joins TRBV24-1 and TRBJ2-3; 8 bases are shared with TRBD2. Germline CDR1 and CDR2: KGHDR and SFDVKD. CDR3 size: 15 residues. V lost 5 bases and J lost 3; bases outside the gene matches: 6. In DNA, the CDR3 is TGTGCCACCAGTGCCTACGAGCGGGGGACAGATACGCAGTATTTT. Amino acid sequence: CATSAYERGTDTQYF.